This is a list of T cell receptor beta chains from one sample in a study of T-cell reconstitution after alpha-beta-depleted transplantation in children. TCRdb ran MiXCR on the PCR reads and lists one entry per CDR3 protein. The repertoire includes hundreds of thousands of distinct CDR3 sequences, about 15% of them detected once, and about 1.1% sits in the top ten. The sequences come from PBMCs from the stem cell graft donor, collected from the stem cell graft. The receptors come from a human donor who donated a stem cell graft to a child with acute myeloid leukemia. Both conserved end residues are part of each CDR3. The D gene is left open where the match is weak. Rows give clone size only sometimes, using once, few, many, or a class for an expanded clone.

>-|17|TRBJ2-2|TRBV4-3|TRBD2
CASSQGLAGGSAGELFF
TGCGCCAGCAGCCAAGGCCTAGCGGGGGGGAGTGCCGGGGAGCTGTTTTTT
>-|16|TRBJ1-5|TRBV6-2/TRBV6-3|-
CASSPQGDNGNQPQHF
TGTGCCAGCAGCCCACAGGGAGATAACGGCAATCAGCCCCAGCATTTT
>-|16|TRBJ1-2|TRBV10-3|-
CAISESEGPWTDGYTF
TGTGCCATCAGTGAGTCTGAGGGGCCTTGGACGGATGGCTACACCTTC
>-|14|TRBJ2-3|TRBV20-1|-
CSAVPTRGTDTQYF
TGCAGTGCCGTACCCACTCGGGGCACAGATACGCAGTATTTT
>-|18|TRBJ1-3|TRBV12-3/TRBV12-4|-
CASSSVVRKTDSGNTIYF
TGTGCCAGCAGTTCCGTGGTCCGGAAGACAGACTCTGGAAACACCATATATTTT
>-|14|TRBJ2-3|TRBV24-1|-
CATSDLGRGDTQYF
TGTGCCACCAGTGATTTGGGTCGGGGGGATACGCAGTATTTT
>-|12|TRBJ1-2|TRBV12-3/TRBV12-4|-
CASSPQGKPYTF
TGTGCCAGCAGCCCCCAGGGAAAGCCCTACACCTTC
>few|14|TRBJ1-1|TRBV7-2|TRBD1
CASSLGTGLIEAFF
TGTGCCAGCAGCTTAGGGACAGGGCTTATTGAAGCTTTCTTT
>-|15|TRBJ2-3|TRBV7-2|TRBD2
CASSSAGVGTDTQYF
TGTGCCAGCAGCTCAGCGGGGGTTGGCACAGATACGCAGTATTTT
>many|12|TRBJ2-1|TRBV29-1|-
CSVGGSSDEQFF
TGCAGCGTTGGGGGTAGCAGCGATGAGCAGTTCTTC
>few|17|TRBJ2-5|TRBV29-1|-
CSVEGPQGRGGRETQYF
TGCAGCGTTGAAGGGCCGCAGGGAAGGGGAGGCCGAGAGACCCAGTACTTC
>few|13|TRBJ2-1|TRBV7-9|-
CASSCLTCNEQFF
TGTGCCAGCAGCTGTCTGACTTGCAATGAGCAGTTCTTC
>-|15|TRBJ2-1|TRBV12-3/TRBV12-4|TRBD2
CASSFSSGGSIEQFF
TGTGCCAGCAGTTTTAGTAGCGGGGGGTCCATTGAGCAGTTCTTC
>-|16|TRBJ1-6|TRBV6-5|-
CASSYGADSRNSPLHF
TGTGCCAGCAGTTATGGGGCGGACAGTAGAAATTCACCCCTCCACTTT
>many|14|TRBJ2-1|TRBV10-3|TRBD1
CAISEGGQLNEQFF
TGTGCCATCAGTGAGGGGGGACAGCTCAATGAGCAGTTCTTC
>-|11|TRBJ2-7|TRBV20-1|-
CSAHTSYEQYF
TGCAGTGCCCATACATCCTACGAGCAGTACTTC
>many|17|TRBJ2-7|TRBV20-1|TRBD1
CSARGKFRDSTPYEQYF
TGCAGTGCTAGAGGGAAATTCCGGGACAGCACCCCCTACGAGCAGTACTTC
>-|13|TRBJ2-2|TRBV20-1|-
CSGLAGNTGELFF
TGCAGTGGGCTGGCGGGGAACACCGGGGAGCTGTTTTTT
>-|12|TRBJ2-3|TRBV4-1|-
CASQGLEDTQYF
TGCGCCAGCCAGGGCCTAGAAGATACGCAGTATTTT
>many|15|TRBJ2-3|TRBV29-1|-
CSVEDRPRPTDTQYF
TGCAGCGTTGAAGATCGGCCTAGGCCCACAGATACGCAGTATTTT
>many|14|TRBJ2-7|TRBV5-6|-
CASSGWGISYEQYF
TGTGCCAGCAGCGGTTGGGGTATCTCCTACGAGCAGTACTTC
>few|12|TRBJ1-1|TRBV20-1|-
CSVMQGYTEAFF
TGCAGTGTTATGCAGGGCTACACTGAAGCTTTCTTT
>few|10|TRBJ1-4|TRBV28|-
CASQNEKLFF
TGTGCCTCCCAGAATGAAAAACTGTTTTTT